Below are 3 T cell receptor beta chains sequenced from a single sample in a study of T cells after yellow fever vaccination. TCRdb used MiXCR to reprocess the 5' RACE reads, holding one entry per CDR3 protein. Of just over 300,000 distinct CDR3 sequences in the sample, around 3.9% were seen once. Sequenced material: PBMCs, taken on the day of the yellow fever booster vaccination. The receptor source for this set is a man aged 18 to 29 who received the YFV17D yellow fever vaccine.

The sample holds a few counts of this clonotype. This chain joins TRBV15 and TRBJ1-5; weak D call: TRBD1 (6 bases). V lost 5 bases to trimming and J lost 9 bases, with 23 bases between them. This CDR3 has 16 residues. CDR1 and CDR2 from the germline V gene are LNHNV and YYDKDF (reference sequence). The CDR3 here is CATSGGHRAPLLPQHF. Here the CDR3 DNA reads TGTGCCACCAGCGGGGGACACAGGGCCCCCCTCCTGCCCCAGCATTTT.

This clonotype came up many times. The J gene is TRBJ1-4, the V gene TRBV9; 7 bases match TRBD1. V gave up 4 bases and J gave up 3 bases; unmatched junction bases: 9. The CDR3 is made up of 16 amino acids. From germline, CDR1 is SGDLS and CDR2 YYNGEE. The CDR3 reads CASSISRDRANEKLFF. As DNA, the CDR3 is TGTGCCAGCAGCATTAGCCGGGACAGAGCTAATGAAAAACTGTTTTTT.

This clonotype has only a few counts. CDR3 in amino acids: CASSHAGTPNEQYF. The CDR3 bases are TGCGCCAGCAGTCACGCCGGGACTCCAAACGAGCAGTACTTC. This rearrangement joins TRBV10-1 to TRBJ2-7; tentative D call: TRBD2 (6 bases). From germline, CDR1 is WNHNN and CDR2 SYGVQD (reference sequence). This CDR3 comprises 14 residues. Trimming shortened V by 5 bases and J by 5 bases, and 16 bases separated the two germline ends.